Shown below are 30 T cell receptor beta chains from a single sample sequenced in a study of cytomegalovirus exposure and HLA in healthy donors. It was with 60 Vbeta and 13 Jbeta primers that the PCR ran. Generated by immunoSEQ multiplex PCR, the TCRdb table keeps only in-frame clones and is missing some. The profile shows more than 150,000 clones, over 70% of them singletons. Material for sequencing was PBMCs. These receptors were obtained from a man aged 18 to 29 in good health and CMV-seronegative.

V usage is TRBV27 and J usage is TRBJ2-7; TRBD1 matches at 10 bases. The CDR3 sequence is 12 residues long. Germline V lookup: CDR1 MNHEY, CDR2 SMNVEV (reference sequence). The trim removed 11 bases at V and 7 bases at J, leaving 8 bases unmatched. The CDR3 region is CAAGQGLREQYF. The CDR3 coding sequence is TGTGCCGCGGGACAGGGGCTTCGGGAGCAGTACTTC.

This clone came up once. The rearrangement joins TRBV4-2 to TRBJ1-5; 11 nucleotides align to TRBD1. V lost 0 bases, J lost 2 bases, and 6 bases stayed unmatched. The V gene's germline CDR1 is LGHNA and CDR2 YNFKEQ. This CDR3 contains 18 residues. The CDR3, as DNA: TGTGCCAGCAGCCAAGACGGGACAGGGGGGAAAGGCAATCAGCCCCAGCATTTT. This encodes CASSQDGTGGKGNQPQHF.

The chain uses TRBV30 and TRBJ1-2; 8 bases match TRBD1. The CDR3 spans 15 residues. J was trimmed by 2 bases and V by 1 base; bases with no gene match: 6. Germline V gene data show CDR1 as GTSNPN and CDR2 as SVGIG (reference sequence). The CDR3 DNA is TGTGCCTGGAGTGGCAGGGGGCGACTGAACTATGGCTACACCTTC. This gives the protein CAWSGRGRLNYGYTF.

This clone was observed once. The gene calls are TRBV7-2 and TRBJ1-2, with a possible D match to TRBD1 (6 bases). V was cut by 5 bases and J by 6 bases, with 16 bases left in between. This CDR3 region has 14 residues. Germline lookup yields CDR1 SGHTA and CDR2 FQGNSA. CDR3: CASSPIQGLNGYTF. DNA of the CDR3: TGTGCCAGCAGCCCCATACAGGGATTAAATGGCTACACCTTC.

This rearrangement joins TRBV7-9 to TRBJ1-6; a weak D match, TRBD1 (5 bases). Trimming removed 1 base from V and 6 bases from J, with 13 bases in between. This CDR3 is 16 amino acids long. Germline assignment: CDR1 SEHNR and CDR2 FQNEAQ (reference sequence). The CDR3 sequence is CASSLVLSGANSPLHF. CDR3 nucleotide sequence: TGTGCCAGCAGCTTAGTTCTTTCTGGGGCTAATTCACCCCTCCACTTT.

This clone occurred a few times. The chain links TRBV7-9 to TRBJ2-3; 14 bases fit TRBD2. The CDR3 has 15 amino acids. V lost 6 bases to trimming and J lost 5 bases; unmatched junction nucleotides: 4. The germline gives CDR1 SEHNR, CDR2 FQNEAQ (reference sequence). As DNA, the CDR3 is TGTGCCAGCAGGCCCGGGACTAGCGGGAGAGATACGCAGTATTTT. It is translated as CASRPGTSGRDTQYF.

V gene TRBV4-3 combines with J gene TRBJ2-7, with 8 bases lining up with TRBD1. V gave up 0 bases and J gave up 3 bases; unmatched junction bases: 10. The CDR3 extends over 17 amino acids. Germline V gene sequence: CDR1 LGHNA, CDR2 YSLEER. This CDR3 reads CASSQEFSTGGYYEQYF. The CDR3 DNA is TGCGCCAGCAGCCAAGAATTCTCTACAGGGGGATACTACGAGCAGTACTTC.

The CDR3 DNA follows: TGTGCCAGCAGCCTCGGAAGGGAGCAGCCCCAGCATTTT. Translating gives CASSLGREQPQHF. The chain is built from TRBV11-2 and TRBJ1-5; D not certain. In germline, CDR1 is SGHAT, CDR2 FQNNGV. The CDR3 is made up of 13 amino acids. The ends were cut back, 5 bases at V and 7 bases at J, with 12 bases in the middle.

In DNA, the CDR3 is TGCGCCAGCAGCTTGCCCAAGTCGGACACTGAAGCTTTCTTT. It is translated as CASSLPKSDTEAFF. V gene TRBV5-1 combines with J gene TRBJ1-1; D is undetermined. This CDR3 is 14 amino acids long. From germline, CDR1 is SGHRS and CDR2 YFSETQ. Trimming stripped 1 base from V and 3 bases from J, with 10 bases between.

This clone turned up a few times. The CDR3 loop reads CASSLGGGGQETQYF. CDR3 DNA: TGTGCCAGCAGTTTAGGAGGGGGGGGCCAAGAGACCCAGTACTTC. The V and J genes are TRBV28 and TRBJ2-5, with D possibly being TRBD2 (7 bases). V lost 2 bases and J lost 1, with 11 bases in between. This CDR3 is built from 15 residues. Germline V lookup: CDR1 MDHEN, CDR2 SYDVKM. Full variable domain (remainder filled in from reference TRBV28 and TRBJ2-5): DVKVTQSSRYLVKRTGEKVFLECVQDMDHENMFWYRQDPGLGLRLIYFSYDVKMKEKGDIPEGYSVSREKKERFSLILESASTNQTSMYLCASSLGGGGQETQYFGPGTRLLVL.

The CDR3 loop is CASSDRQDNKETQYF. The CDR3 DNA sequence: TGTGCCAGCAGCGACCGACAGGATAATAAAGAGACCCAGTACTTC. V gene TRBV5-4 combines with J gene TRBJ2-5, with D maybe TRBD1 (6 bases). Germline CDR1 and CDR2: SGHNT and YYREEE (reference sequence). The length of the CDR3 is 15 residues. V lost 4 bases, J lost 3 bases, and 16 bases lay in between.

The V call is TRBV6-6, the J call TRBJ1-2; TRBD1 matches 10 bases. V lost 6 bases to trimming and J lost 3 bases; unmatched junction nucleotides: 7. Germline-derived CDR1 and CDR2 are MNHNY and SVGAGI (reference sequence). The CDR3 sequence is 15 residues long. The CDR3 loop reads CASSPGQGDDYGYTF. The CDR3 DNA reads TGTGCCAGCAGCCCCGGACAGGGGGACGACTATGGCTACACCTTC.

The chain is built from TRBV19 and TRBJ1-5; 8 nucleotides line up with TRBD1. V lost 4 bases to trimming and J lost 4 bases; unmatched junction nucleotides: 9. The CDR3 extends over 16 amino acids. Germline CDR1 and CDR2: LNHDA and SQIVND (reference sequence). The CDR3 protein is CASSTTNRGANQPQHF. CDR3 bases: TGTGCCAGTAGTACTACCAACAGGGGGGCAAATCAGCCCCAGCATTTT.

The chain combines TRBV7-9 with TRBJ2-1, with 13 bases matching TRBD2. Germline V gene data show CDR1 as SEHNR and CDR2 as FQNEAQ (reference sequence). This CDR3 has 15 amino acids. Trimming took 4 bases from V and 7 from J; bases not matched to a gene: 4. The CDR3 DNA follows: TGTGCCAGCAGCTACGGGACTAGCGGGGATAATGAGCAGTTCTTC. It is translated as CASSYGTSGDNEQFF.

V gene TRBV6-6 combines with J gene TRBJ2-3; TRBD2 agrees at 7 bases. Germline assignment: CDR1 MNHNY and CDR2 SVGAGI (reference sequence). The CDR3 consists of 14 residues. Trimming at V came to 4 bases and at J to 4 bases, leaving 5 bases not matched to a gene. The CDR3 DNA follows: TGTGCCAGCAGTTGGGCGGGAGTAGCAGATACGCAGTATTTT. Protein: CASSWAGVADTQYF.

This chain connects TRBV18 to TRBJ2-6, with a weak D call TRBD1 (6 bases). V lost 3 bases to trimming and J lost 10 bases, with 25 bases between them. The germline V gene has CDR1 KGHSH and CDR2 LQKENI. This CDR3 has 18 residues. The CDR3 region has the DNA TGTGCCAGCTCACCGCGTACCGGGACATTTTTGGGTTCGAACGTCCTGACTTTC. Residues: CASSPRTGTFLGSNVLTF.

This sequence joins TRBV7-9 and TRBJ2-3; 12 positions agree with TRBD2. With V trimmed by 6 bases and J by 1 base, 2 bases remained unmatched. Germline V lookup: CDR1 SEHNR, CDR2 FQNEAQ (reference sequence). There are 15 residues in the CDR3. CDR3 protein: CASRSSGGGTDTQYF. The CDR3 DNA follows: TGTGCCAGCAGATCTAGCGGGGGGGGCACAGATACGCAGTATTTT.

This chain joins TRBV15 and TRBJ2-4, with 7 nucleotides matching TRBD2. V lost 0 bases to trimming and J lost 0 bases; unmatched junction nucleotides: 8. Germline V lookup: CDR1 LNHNV, CDR2 YYDKDF (reference sequence). CDR3 length: 18 amino acids. DNA of the CDR3: TGTGCCACCAGCAGAGAGGGAGGGAATATTCTAGCCAAAAACATTCAGTACTTC. Its protein is CATSREGGNILAKNIQYF.

The CDR3: CASSLTGQGPEQYF. The DNA of the CDR3 is TGTGCCAGTAGTCTTACGGGACAGGGCCCCGAGCAGTACTTC. The chain has TRBV19 and TRBJ2-7; the match to TRBD1 covers 9 bases. This CDR3 is built from 14 residues. Germline CDR1 reads LNHDA; CDR2 reads SQIVND (reference sequence). The V segment lost 5 bases and the J segment 6 bases; nucleotides outside the gene matches: 8.

This clone was observed once. The chain recombines TRBV7-3 with TRBJ1-1, with TRBD1 as a possible D gene (5 bases). The CDR3 runs 14 residues. Germline CDR1 reads SGHTA; CDR2 reads FQGTGA. The V end lost 4 bases, the J end lost 3 bases, and 12 bases lay between the germline ends. CDR3 sequence: CASSSGLGHTEAFF. The DNA of the CDR3 is TGTGCCAGCAGCTCGGGCCTGGGGCACACTGAAGCTTTCTTT.

This clone appeared a few times. The rearrangement joins TRBV7-9 to TRBJ1-1; no firm D call. Germline V gene data show CDR1 as SEHNR and CDR2 as FQNEAQ (reference sequence). The CDR3 consists of 12 residues. V was trimmed by 1 base and J by 7 bases, leaving 7 bases between them. The CDR3 spells CASSLVGREAFF. Written as DNA, the CDR3 is TGTGCCAGCAGCTTAGTGGGCCGTGAAGCTTTCTTT.

The chain couples TRBV28 to TRBJ2-6; D remains ambiguous. The CDR3 runs 14 residues. The germline gives CDR1 MDHEN, CDR2 SYDVKM. V was clipped by 5 bases and J by 3 bases, with 8 bases between them. The CDR3 DNA follows: TGTGCCAGCAGTCCGTCTTTTGGGGCCAACGTCCTGACTTTC. Its protein is CASSPSFGANVLTF.

This clone was seen once. This chain uses TRBV5-1 with TRBJ2-3, with 7 bases matching TRBD2. J gave up 2 bases and V 0 bases, and 6 bases lay outside the gene matches. Germline V gene sequence: CDR1 SGHRS, CDR2 YFSETQ. The CDR3 spans 16 residues. CDR3: CASSLGSSGLTDTQYF. The CDR3 DNA sequence: TGCGCCAGCAGCTTGGGTTCTAGCGGCCTCACAGATACGCAGTATTTT.

As concerns this clone: Other nucleotide sequences in the sample specify the same CDR3. CDR3 protein: CAWSTGGAYEQYF. The CDR3 nucleotides are TGTGCCTGGAGTACAGGGGGGGCATACGAGCAGTACTTC. The chain links TRBV30 to TRBJ2-7, with D maybe TRBD1 (8 bases). The CDR3 runs 13 residues. V dropped 2 bases and J dropped 4 bases, with 12 bases sitting between them. Germline V gene lookup returns CDR1 GTSNPN and CDR2 SVGIG (reference sequence).

On this clone: Compared with germline, one end of the junction differs, possibly owing to a read error. The V and J genes are TRBV7-2 and TRBJ2-5; the D is unclear. From germline, CDR1 is SGHTA and CDR2 FQGNSA. CDR3 length equals 12 residues. CDR3 amino acids: CASSPTQEAQYF. In DNA, the CDR3 is TGTGCCAGCAGTCCCACCCAAGAGGCCCAGTACTTC.

The chain uses TRBV6-1 and TRBJ2-2; tentatively, D is TRBD2 (5 bases). Germline CDR1 MNHNS, CDR2 SASEGT. V lost 6 bases to trimming and J lost 6 bases, with 8 bases between them. The CDR3 is 12 amino acids. The CDR3 reads CASRLAPGELFF. Here the CDR3 DNA reads TGTGCCAGCAGGCTAGCCCCCGGGGAGCTGTTTTTT.

This clone was seen a few times. V usage is TRBV5-4 and J usage is TRBJ1-2; 7 bases match TRBD1. CDR3 length: 15 residues. Germline V gene data show CDR1 as SGHNT and CDR2 as YYREEE (reference sequence). With 2 bases clipped from V and 2 bases from J, the junction kept 6 bases outside the gene matches. In DNA form, the CDR3 reads TGTGCCAGCAGCTTCGGTACAGGGGCAAACTATGGCTACACCTTC. Translated, it gives CASSFGTGANYGYTF.

The chain carries TRBV5-6 and TRBJ2-7; TRBD1 matches at 8 bases. V lost 4 bases to trimming and J lost 3 bases; unmatched junction nucleotides: 9. CDR1 and CDR2 from the germline V gene are SGHDT and YYEEEE. The length of the CDR3 is 15 residues. CDR3 sequence: CASSRRLTGDYEQYF. The CDR3 nucleotides are TGTGCCAGCAGCCGGCGACTGACAGGGGACTACGAGCAGTACTTC.

CDR3 residues: CASSVGSGSANEQYF. The CDR3 bases are TGTGCCAGCAGCGTAGGTAGCGGGAGTGCCAACGAGCAGTACTTC. The chain uses TRBV9 and TRBJ2-7; TRBD2 agrees at 9 bases. This CDR3 spans 15 amino acids. The germline V gene has CDR1 SGDLS and CDR2 YYNGEE. Trimming removed 0 bases from V and 5 bases from J; junction bases left unmatched: 6.

The genes are TRBV6-5 and TRBJ2-5; 11 bases match TRBD2. Germline V gene lookup returns CDR1 MNHEY and CDR2 SVGAGI. The CDR3 loop spans 15 amino acids. V trimming: 6 bases; J trimming: 5 bases; junction bases outside the gene matches: 8. CDR3 loop: CASRPGTSGIETQYF. The CDR3 region has the DNA TGTGCCAGCAGGCCCGGGACTAGCGGAATTGAGACCCAGTACTTC.